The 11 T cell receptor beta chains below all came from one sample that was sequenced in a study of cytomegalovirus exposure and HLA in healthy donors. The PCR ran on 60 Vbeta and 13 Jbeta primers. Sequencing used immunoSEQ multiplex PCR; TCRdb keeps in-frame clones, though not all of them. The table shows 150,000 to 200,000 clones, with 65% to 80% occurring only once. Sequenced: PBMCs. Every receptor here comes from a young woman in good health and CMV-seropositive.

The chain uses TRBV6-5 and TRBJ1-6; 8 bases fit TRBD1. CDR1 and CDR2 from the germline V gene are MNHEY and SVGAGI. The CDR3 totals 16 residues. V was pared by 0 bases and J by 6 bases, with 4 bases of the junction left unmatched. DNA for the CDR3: TGTGCCAGCAGTTACTCCAGGACAGGGCTTAATTCACCCCTCCACTTT. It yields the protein CASSYSRTGLNSPLHF.

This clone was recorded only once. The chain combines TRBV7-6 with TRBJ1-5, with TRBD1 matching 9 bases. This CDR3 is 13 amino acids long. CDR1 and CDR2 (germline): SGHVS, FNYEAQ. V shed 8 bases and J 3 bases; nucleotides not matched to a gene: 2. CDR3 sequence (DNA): TGTGCCAGCGGACAGGGGCTCAATCAGCCCCAGCATTTT. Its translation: CASGQGLNQPQHF. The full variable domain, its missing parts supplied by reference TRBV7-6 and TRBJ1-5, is GAGVSQSPRYKVTKRGQDVALRCDPISGHVSLYWYRQALGQGPEFLTYFNYEAQQDKSGLPNDRFSAERPEGSISTLTIQRTEQRDSAMYRCASGQGLNQPQHFGDGTRLSIL.

The CDR3 nucleotides are TGTGCCAGCAGCTCTAGCGGGGGGACCTACGAGCAGTACTTC. It codes for CASSSSGGTYEQYF. This chain links TRBV28 with TRBJ2-7; 11 nucleotides line up with TRBD2. This CDR3 is built from 14 residues. V shed 6 bases and J 2 bases; nucleotides not matched to a gene: 3. Germline CDR1 and CDR2: MDHEN and SYDVKM.

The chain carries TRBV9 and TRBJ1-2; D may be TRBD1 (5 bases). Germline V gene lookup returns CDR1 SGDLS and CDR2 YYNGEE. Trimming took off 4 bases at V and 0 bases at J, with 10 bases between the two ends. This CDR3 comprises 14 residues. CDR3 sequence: CASSPDTSNYGYTF. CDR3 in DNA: TGTGCCAGCAGCCCGGACACCTCTAACTATGGCTACACCTTC.

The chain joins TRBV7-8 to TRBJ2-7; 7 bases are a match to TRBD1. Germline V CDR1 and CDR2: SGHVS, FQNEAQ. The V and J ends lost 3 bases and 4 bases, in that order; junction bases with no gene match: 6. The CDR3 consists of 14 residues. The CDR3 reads CASSFPGTVYEQYF. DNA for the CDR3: TGTGCCAGCAGCTTCCCCGGGACAGTATACGAGCAGTACTTC.

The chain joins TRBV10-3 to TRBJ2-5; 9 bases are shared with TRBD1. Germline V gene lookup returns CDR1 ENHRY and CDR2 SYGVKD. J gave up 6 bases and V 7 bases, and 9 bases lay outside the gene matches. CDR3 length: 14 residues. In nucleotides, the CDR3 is TGTGCCATCAAACCGACAGGGGGAGGGAAGACCCAGTACTTC. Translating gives CAIKPTGGGKTQYF.

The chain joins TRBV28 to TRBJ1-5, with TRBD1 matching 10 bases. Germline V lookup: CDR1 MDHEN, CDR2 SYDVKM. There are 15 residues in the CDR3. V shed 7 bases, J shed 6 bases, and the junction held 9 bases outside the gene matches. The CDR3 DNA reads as TGTGCCAGCACTAAGGCGACAGGGGGCGGTCAGCCCCAGCATTTT. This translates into CASTKATGGGQPQHF.

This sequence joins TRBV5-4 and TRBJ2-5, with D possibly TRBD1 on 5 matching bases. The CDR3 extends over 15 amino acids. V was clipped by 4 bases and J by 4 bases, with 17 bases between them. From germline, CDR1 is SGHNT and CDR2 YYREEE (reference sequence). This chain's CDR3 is CASSSLLRVAETQYF. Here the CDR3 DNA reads TGTGCCAGCAGCAGCCTACTCAGGGTAGCAGAGACCCAGTACTTC. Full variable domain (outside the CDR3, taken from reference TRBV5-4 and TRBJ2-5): ETGVTQSPTHLIKTRGQQVTLRCSSQSGHNTVSWYQQALGQGPQFIFQYYREEENGRGNFPPRFSGLQFPNYSSELNVNALELDDSALYLCASSSLLRVAETQYFGPGTRLLVL.

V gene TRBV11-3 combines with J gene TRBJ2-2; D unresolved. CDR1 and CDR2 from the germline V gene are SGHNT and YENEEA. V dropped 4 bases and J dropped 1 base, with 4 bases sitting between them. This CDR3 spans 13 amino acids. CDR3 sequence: CASSSRNTGELFF. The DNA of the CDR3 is TGTGCCAGCAGCTCCAGGAACACCGGGGAGCTGTTTTTT.

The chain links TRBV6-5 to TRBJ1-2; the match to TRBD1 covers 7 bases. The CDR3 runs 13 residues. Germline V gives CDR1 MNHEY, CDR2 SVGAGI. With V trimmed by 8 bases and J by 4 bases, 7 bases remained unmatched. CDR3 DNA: TGTGCCAGCGGTCGGACAGGCAGCTATGGCTACACCTTC. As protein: CASGRTGSYGYTF.

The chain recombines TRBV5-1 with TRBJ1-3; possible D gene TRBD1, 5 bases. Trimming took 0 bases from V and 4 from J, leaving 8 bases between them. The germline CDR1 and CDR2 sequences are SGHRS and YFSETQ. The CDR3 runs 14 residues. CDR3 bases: TGCGCCAGCAGCTTGGCAGGGTTCGGAAACACCATATATTTT. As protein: CASSLAGFGNTIYF.